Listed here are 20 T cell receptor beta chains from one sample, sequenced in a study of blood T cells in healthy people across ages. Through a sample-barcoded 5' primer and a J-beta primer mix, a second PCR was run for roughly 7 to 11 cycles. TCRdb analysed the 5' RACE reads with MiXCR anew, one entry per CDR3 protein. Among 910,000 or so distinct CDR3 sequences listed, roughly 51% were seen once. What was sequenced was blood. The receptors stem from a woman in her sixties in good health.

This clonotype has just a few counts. The DNA of the CDR3 is TGTGCCAGCAGCAAAGGCCCCAACCAAGAGACCCAGTACTTC. It specifies CASSKGPNQETQYF. The V and J genes are TRBV11-3 and TRBJ2-5; no clear D gene. The CDR3 is 14 amino acids. Germline V lookup: CDR1 SGHNT, CDR2 YENEEA. V gave up 5 bases and J gave up 0 bases, with 10 bases separating them.

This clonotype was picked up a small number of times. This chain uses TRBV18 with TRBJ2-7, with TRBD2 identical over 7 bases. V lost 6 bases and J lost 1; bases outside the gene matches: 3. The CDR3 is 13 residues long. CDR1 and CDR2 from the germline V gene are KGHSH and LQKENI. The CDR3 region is CASSGGTSYEQYF. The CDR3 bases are TGTGCCAGCTCGGGAGGGACGTCCTACGAGCAGTACTTC.

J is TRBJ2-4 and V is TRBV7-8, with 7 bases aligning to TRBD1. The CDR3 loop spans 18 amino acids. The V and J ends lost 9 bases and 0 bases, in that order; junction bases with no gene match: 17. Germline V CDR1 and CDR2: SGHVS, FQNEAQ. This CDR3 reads CASSLGQLHPIAKNIQYF. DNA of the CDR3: TGTGCCAGTAGTTTGGGACAGCTTCATCCCATAGCCAAAAACATTCAGTACTTC. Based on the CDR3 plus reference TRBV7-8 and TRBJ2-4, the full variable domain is GAGVSQSPRYKVAKRGQDVALRCDPISGHVSLFWYQQALGQGPEFLTYFQNEAQLDKSGLPSDRFFAERPEGSVSTLKIQRTQQEDSAVYLCASSLGQLHPIAKNIQYFGAGTRLSVL.

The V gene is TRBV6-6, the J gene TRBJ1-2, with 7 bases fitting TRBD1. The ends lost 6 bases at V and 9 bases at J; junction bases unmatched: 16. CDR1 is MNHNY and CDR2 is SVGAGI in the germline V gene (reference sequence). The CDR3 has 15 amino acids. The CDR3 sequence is CASSPSDRTQGSYTF. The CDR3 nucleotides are TGTGCCAGCAGCCCCTCGGACAGGACCCAAGGTAGCTACACCTTC.

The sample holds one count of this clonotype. CDR3 in amino acids: CASSYHNTEAFF. Written as DNA, the CDR3 is TGTGCCAGCAGCTATCATAACACTGAAGCTTTCTTT. This chain links TRBV7-8 with TRBJ1-1; D gene ambiguous. The germline V gene encodes CDR1 SGHVS and CDR2 FQNEAQ. The germline V and J ends were trimmed by 4 bases and 2 bases, with 5 bases remaining between them. The CDR3 sequence is 12 residues long.

CDR3 residues: CASSSPRGSGTYEQYF. The CDR3 DNA follows: TGCGCCAGCAGCTCGCCACGGGGCAGCGGTACCTACGAGCAGTACTTC. V usage is TRBV5-1 and J usage is TRBJ2-7, with D possibly being TRBD1 or TRBD2 (5 bases each). V was cut by 3 bases and J by 2 bases, with 18 bases left in between. There are 16 residues in the CDR3. Germline values: CDR1 SGHRS, CDR2 YFSETQ.

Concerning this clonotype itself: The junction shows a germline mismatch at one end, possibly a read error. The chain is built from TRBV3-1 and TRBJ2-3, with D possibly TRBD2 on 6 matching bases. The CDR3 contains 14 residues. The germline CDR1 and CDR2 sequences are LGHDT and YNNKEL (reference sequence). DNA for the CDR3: TGTGCCAGCAGCCCAACCGGGAGCAGAGATACGCAGTATTTT. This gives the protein CASSPTGSRDTQYF.

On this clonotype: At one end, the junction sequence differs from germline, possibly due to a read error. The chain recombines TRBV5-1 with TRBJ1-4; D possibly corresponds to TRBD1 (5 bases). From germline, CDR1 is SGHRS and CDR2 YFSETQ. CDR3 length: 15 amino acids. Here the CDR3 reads CASSPRDGPNEKLFF. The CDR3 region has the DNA TGTGCCAGCAGCCCCCGGGACGGACCCAATGAAAAACTGTTTTTT.

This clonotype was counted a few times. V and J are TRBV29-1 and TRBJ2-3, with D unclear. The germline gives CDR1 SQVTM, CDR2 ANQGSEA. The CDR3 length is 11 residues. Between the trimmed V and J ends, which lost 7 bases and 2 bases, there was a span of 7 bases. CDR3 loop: CSAAATDTQYF. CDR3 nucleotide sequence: TGCAGCGCCGCGGCCACAGATACGCAGTATTTT.

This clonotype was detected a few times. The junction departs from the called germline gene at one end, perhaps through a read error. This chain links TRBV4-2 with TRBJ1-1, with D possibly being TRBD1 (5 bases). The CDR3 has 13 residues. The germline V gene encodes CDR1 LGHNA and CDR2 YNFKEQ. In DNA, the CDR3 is TGTGCCAGCAACCAAGATCGGGGCGCTGAAGCTTTCTTT. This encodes CASNQDRGAEAFF.

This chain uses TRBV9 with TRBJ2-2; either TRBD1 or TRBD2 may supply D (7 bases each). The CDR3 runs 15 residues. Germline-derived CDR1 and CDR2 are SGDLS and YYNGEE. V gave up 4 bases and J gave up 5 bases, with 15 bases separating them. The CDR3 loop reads CASSSQGGRTGELFF. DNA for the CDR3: TGTGCCAGCAGCTCCCAGGGGGGGAGAACCGGGGAGCTGTTTTTT.

CDR3 coding DNA: TGTGCCAGCTCCGAGGCGGAAAATCAAGAGACCCAGTACTTC. It specifies CASSEAENQETQYF. This chain links TRBV7-9 with TRBJ2-5; D is unresolved. Deletions cut 8 bases from V and 2 bases from J, with 15 bases between. This CDR3 spans 14 amino acids. Germline V CDR1 and CDR2: SEHNR, FQNEAQ (reference sequence).

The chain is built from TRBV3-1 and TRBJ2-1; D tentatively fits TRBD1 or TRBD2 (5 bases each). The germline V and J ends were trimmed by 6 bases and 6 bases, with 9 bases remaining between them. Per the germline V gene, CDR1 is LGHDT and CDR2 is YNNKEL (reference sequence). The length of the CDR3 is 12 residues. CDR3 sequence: CASSSGTNEQFF. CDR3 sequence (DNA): TGTGCCAGCAGTTCAGGGACCAATGAGCAGTTCTTC.

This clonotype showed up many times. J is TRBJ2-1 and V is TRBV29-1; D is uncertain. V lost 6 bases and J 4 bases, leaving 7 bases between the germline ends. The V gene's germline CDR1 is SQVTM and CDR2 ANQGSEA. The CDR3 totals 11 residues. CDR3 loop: CSVDLYNEQFF. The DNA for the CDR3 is TGCAGCGTGGACCTATACAATGAGCAGTTCTTC.

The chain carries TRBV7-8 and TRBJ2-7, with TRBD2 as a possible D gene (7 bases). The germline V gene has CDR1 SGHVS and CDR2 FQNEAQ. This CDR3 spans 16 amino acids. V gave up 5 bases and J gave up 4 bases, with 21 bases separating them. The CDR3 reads CASSRWTGGEGYEQYF. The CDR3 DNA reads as TGTGCCAGCAGCCGTTGGACGGGGGGCGAGGGATACGAGCAGTACTTC.

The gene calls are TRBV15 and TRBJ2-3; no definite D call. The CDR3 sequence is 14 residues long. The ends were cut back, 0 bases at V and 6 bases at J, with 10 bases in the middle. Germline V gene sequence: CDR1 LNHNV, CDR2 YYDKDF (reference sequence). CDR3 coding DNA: TGTGCCACCAGCAGAGATTCCCCGCCGGATACGCAGTATTTT. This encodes CATSRDSPPDTQYF.

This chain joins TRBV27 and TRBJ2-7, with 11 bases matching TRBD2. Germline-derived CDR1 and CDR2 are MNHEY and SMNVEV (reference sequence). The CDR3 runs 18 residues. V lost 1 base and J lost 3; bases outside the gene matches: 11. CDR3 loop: CASSLLTSGKNALYEQYF. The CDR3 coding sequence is TGTGCCAGCAGTTTATTGACTAGCGGGAAGAATGCTCTCTACGAGCAGTACTTC.

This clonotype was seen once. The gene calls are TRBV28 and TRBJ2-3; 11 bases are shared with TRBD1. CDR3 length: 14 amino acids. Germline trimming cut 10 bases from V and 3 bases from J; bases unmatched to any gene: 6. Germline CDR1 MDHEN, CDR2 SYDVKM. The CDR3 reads CATQRDRGTDTQYF. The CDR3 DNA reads TGTGCCACCCAACGGGACAGGGGGACAGATACGCAGTATTTT.

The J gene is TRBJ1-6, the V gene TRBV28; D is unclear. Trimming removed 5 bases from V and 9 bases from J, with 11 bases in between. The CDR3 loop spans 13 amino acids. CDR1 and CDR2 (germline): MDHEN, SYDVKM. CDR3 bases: TGTGCCAGCAGTGAAGTCGTCGGTTCACCCCTCCACTTT. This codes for CASSEVVGSPLHF.

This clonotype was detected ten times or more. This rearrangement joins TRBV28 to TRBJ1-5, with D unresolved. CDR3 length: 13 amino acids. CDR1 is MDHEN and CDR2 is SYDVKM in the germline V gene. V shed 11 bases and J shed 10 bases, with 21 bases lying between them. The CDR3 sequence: CALRRPLGPPQHF. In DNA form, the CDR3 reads TGTGCCTTAAGACGTCCGTTAGGTCCACCCCAGCATTTT. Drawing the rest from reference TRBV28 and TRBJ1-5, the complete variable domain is DVKVTQSSRYLVKRTGEKVFLECVQDMDHENMFWYRQDPGLGLRLIYFSYDVKMKEKGDIPEGYSVSREKKERFSLILESASTNQTSMYLCALRRPLGPPQHFGDGTRLSIL.